These 2 T cell receptor beta chains share one sample of origin, sequenced in a study of CD8 T cells in Susac syndrome. Random-hexamer reverse transcription was applied to roughly 0.45 to 1 ug RNA. TCRdb independently ran MiXCR on the immunoSEQ multiplex PCR reads; one entry per CDR3 protein. Of fewer than 200,000 distinct CDR3 sequences in the sample, about 95% were seen once. The sample consisted of CD8+ T cells from PBMCs. These TCRs come from a human donor with multiple sclerosis.

V is TRBV21-1 and J is TRBJ2-5; TRBD1, as called in the table, went unchecked against the DNA. TRBV21-1 is a pseudogene segment. This CDR3 contains 13 residues. The DNA for the CDR3 is TGTGCCAGCAGCGCCCGACAGGGGGAGACCCAGTACTTC. Encoded protein: CASSARQGETQYF.

The gene calls are TRBV7-9 and TRBJ1-1, with D tentatively TRBD1 (6 bases). The CDR3 totals 13 residues. Trimming removed 2 bases from V and 7 bases from J, with 11 bases in between. Germline V CDR1 and CDR2: SEHNR, FQNEAQ (reference sequence). CDR3 loop: CASSLSQGIEAFF. The CDR3 DNA reads TGTGCCAGCAGCTTAAGTCAGGGGATTGAAGCTTTCTTT.